Below are 17 T cell receptor beta chains sequenced from a single sample in a study of technical replicates of blood from a handful of donors. Using immunoSEQ multiplex PCR, the repertoire was profiled, and TCRdb retains in-frame clones only, with some absent. The sample lists about 17,000 clones; around nine tenths were seen once. The specimen was PBMCs. These receptors were collected from a human donor in good health.

This chain joins TRBV18 and TRBJ1-2, with D hard to call. Trimming removed 3 bases from V and 0 bases from J, with 8 bases in between. Germline V gene data show CDR1 as KGHSH and CDR2 as LQKENI. The CDR3 consists of 14 residues. The CDR3 region is CASSPRSPNYGYTF. CDR3 DNA: TGTGCCAGCTCACCGAGAAGCCCTAACTATGGCTACACCTTC.

The rearrangement joins TRBV18 to TRBJ1-1; D possibly corresponds to TRBD1 (5 bases). The germline V gene encodes CDR1 KGHSH and CDR2 LQKENI. V was clipped by 4 bases and J by 3 bases, with 24 bases between them. The CDR3 is 18 amino acids. Here the CDR3 DNA reads TGTGCCAGCTCACTTAACTCTGGGGGAGGGGCGAAGGACACTGAAGCTTTCTTT. This sequence encodes CASSLNSGGGAKDTEAFF.

The CDR3 loop reads CASSPERGGDTEAFF. CDR3 in DNA: TGTGCCAGCAGCCCAGAGAGGGGAGGAGACACTGAAGCTTTCTTT. The chain uses TRBV7-9 and TRBJ1-1, with D possibly TRBD1 on 5 matching bases. V was trimmed by 5 bases and J by 3 bases, leaving 16 bases between them. The CDR3 runs to 15 residues. From germline, CDR1 is SEHNR and CDR2 FQNEAQ (reference sequence).

The chain has TRBV28 and TRBJ2-1, with D unresolved. V lost 4 bases, J lost 0 bases, and 16 bases lay in between. The CDR3 extends over 17 amino acids. Germline lookup yields CDR1 MDHEN and CDR2 SYDVKM. CDR3 region: CASSSEYLSSSYNEQFF. The CDR3 nucleotides read TGTGCCAGCAGTTCCGAATACCTGTCCAGCTCCTACAATGAGCAGTTCTTC.

CDR3: CASSQLQGASYEQYF. DNA of the CDR3: TGCGCCAGCAGCCAACTACAGGGGGCGTCTTACGAGCAGTACTTC. The genes are TRBV4-1 and TRBJ2-7, with TRBD1 matching 9 bases. Germline CDR1 is MGHRA and CDR2 is YSYEKL. V lost 2 bases and J lost 4; bases outside the gene matches: 6. This CDR3 is built from 15 residues.

The chain joins TRBV11-2 to TRBJ2-2, with no clear D. The germline V gene encodes CDR1 SGHAT and CDR2 FQNNGV. V was shortened by 5 bases and J by 0 bases, with 7 bases between the two germline ends. The CDR3 is 14 residues long. In nucleotides, the CDR3 is TGTGCCAGCAGCGTTAGAGCGAACACCGGGGAGCTGTTTTTT. It is translated as CASSVRANTGELFF.

About this clone itself: The sample contains more than one DNA sequence encoding this CDR3. The chain carries TRBV27 and TRBJ2-7; TRBD1 aligns across 9 bases. V was pared by 6 bases and J by 7 bases, with 7 bases of the junction left unmatched. Germline CDR1 MNHEY, CDR2 SMNVEV (reference sequence). CDR3 length: 13 residues. The CDR3 sequence: CASSDRGLYEQYF. The CDR3 coding sequence is TGTGCCAGCAGCGACAGGGGGTTGTATGAGCAGTACTTC.

The chain recombines TRBV18 with TRBJ1-5; tentative D call: TRBD1 (5 bases). The germline gives CDR1 KGHSH, CDR2 LQKENI. The CDR3 loop spans 17 amino acids. V lost 1 base and J lost 0, with 13 bases in between. The CDR3 protein is CASSPLPGHHSNQPQHF. The CDR3 DNA follows: TGTGCCAGCTCACCACTGCCAGGACACCATAGCAATCAGCCCCAGCATTTT.

This rearrangement joins TRBV6-1 to TRBJ2-7, with D perhaps matching TRBD1 (5 bases). Per germline, CDR1 MNHNS and CDR2 SASEGT. The CDR3 extends over 16 amino acids. V lost 0 bases, J lost 5 bases, and 17 bases lay in between. The chain's CDR3 is CASSEARAIRRNEQYF. The CDR3 nucleotides read TGTGCCAGCAGTGAAGCCAGGGCTATACGAAGGAACGAGCAGTACTTC.

The gene calls are TRBV28 and TRBJ2-2, with a weak D call TRBD1 (6 bases). This CDR3 region has 14 residues. Germline V CDR1 and CDR2: MDHEN, SYDVKM. V lost 4 bases and J 1 base, leaving 7 bases between the germline ends. Here the CDR3 DNA reads TGTGCCAGCAGTTCGGGACAGAACACCGGGGAGCTGTTTTTT. As protein: CASSSGQNTGELFF.

CDR3 loop: CASSLELDGGDNEQFF. The CDR3 DNA reads as TGTGCCAGCAGCTTAGAACTCGACGGGGGAGACAATGAGCAGTTCTTC. This sequence joins TRBV11-2 and TRBJ2-1; a weak D match, TRBD2 (6 bases). Per germline, CDR1 SGHAT and CDR2 FQNNGV. V lost 0 bases to trimming and J lost 5 bases, with 14 bases between them. The CDR3 extends over 16 amino acids. The full variable domain, with the rest looked up from reference TRBV11-2 and TRBJ2-1, is EAGVAQSPRYKIIEKRQSVAFWCNPISGHATLYWYQQILGQGPKLLIQFQNNGVVDDSQLPKDRFSAERLKGVDSTLKIQPAKLEDSAVYLCASSLELDGGDNEQFFGPGTRLTVL.

V usage is TRBV29-1 and J usage is TRBJ2-2; 10 nucleotides align to TRBD2. The CDR3 has 18 residues. Germline V gene data show CDR1 as SQVTM and CDR2 as ANQGSEA. The ends lost 4 bases at V and 5 bases at J; junction bases unmatched: 16. DNA of the CDR3: TGCAGCGTTGCCGGGACTAGCGCCCTTTCTGAGGGGACCGGGGAGCTGTTTTTT. This encodes CSVAGTSALSEGTGELFF.

J is TRBJ1-1 and V is TRBV12-5; 8 bases map to TRBD1. The CDR3 contains 14 residues. After removal of 4 bases from V and 5 bases from J, the junction contained 6 bases not matched to a gene. Germline lookup yields CDR1 LGHNT and CDR2 FRNRAP. CDR3 bases: TGTGCTAGTGGTTATGACAGGGGTGTGACTGAAGCTTTCTTT. As protein: CASGYDRGVTEAFF.

The rearrangement joins TRBV5-1 to TRBJ2-3; 9 bases agree with TRBD2. Looked up from germline, CDR1 is SGHRS and CDR2 is YFSETQ. The CDR3 sequence is 15 residues long. Unmatched junction bases numbered 7, after V lost 4 bases and J lost 4 bases. CDR3 protein: CASSGSGSWADTQYF. The CDR3 DNA follows: TGCGCCAGCAGCGGTAGCGGGAGCTGGGCAGATACGCAGTATTTT.

A few counts support this clone. The rearrangement uses TRBV4-2 and TRBJ1-5, with TRBD1 as a possible D gene (6 bases). The CDR3 spans 13 residues. The V end was cut by 1 base, the J end by 5 bases, with 6 bases between. Germline values: CDR1 LGHNA, CDR2 YNFKEQ. DNA of the CDR3: TGTGCCAGCAGCCAAGGGGGGCATCAGCCCCAGCATTTT. It encodes CASSQGGHQPQHF.

This chain joins TRBV2 and TRBJ2-2, with 9 bases that match TRBD1. The CDR3 extends over 15 amino acids. Germline lookup yields CDR1 SNHLY and CDR2 FYNNEI. V shed 5 bases, J shed 1 base, and the junction held 2 bases outside the gene matches. The CDR3 reads CASSQGQGNTGELFF. For the CDR3, the DNA is TGTGCCAGCAGTCAGGGACAGGGGAACACCGGGGAGCTGTTTTTT.

This clone showed up just a few times. The rearrangement links TRBV27 to TRBJ2-4; TRBD2 agrees at 13 bases. V lost 5 bases, J lost 7 bases, and 11 bases stayed unmatched. CDR1 MNHEY and CDR2 SMNVEV come from the germline V gene (reference sequence). This CDR3 has 17 amino acids. This CDR3 is CASSPGGTSGTYNIQYF. The CDR3 nucleotides are TGTGCCAGCAGTCCGGGCGGGACTAGCGGGACTTACAACATTCAGTACTTC.